The text below deals with one TCR beta chain. The sample is drawn from a study of T cell responses to AZD1222 COVID-19 vaccine. This table comes from immunoSEQ multiplex PCR, and its TCRdb copy is limited to in-frame clones, with some not included. The repertoire holds roughly 140,000 clones, 90% to 95% seen once, with 5% in the top ten. The CDR3 runs to 13 residues. The germline V gene has CDR1 SNHLY and CDR2 FYNNEI. V lost 7 bases, J lost 2 bases, and 11 bases lay in between. The clonotype originates from an adult in good health. The chain recombines TRBV2 with TRBJ1-1; TRBD1 is a possible D gene (5 bases). Sequenced here: peripheral blood, sampled on day 0 of AZD1222 vaccination. The CDR3 DNA is TGTGCCAGCACGGACACGGTTAACACTGAAGCTTTCTTT. It codes for CASTDTVNTEAFF.